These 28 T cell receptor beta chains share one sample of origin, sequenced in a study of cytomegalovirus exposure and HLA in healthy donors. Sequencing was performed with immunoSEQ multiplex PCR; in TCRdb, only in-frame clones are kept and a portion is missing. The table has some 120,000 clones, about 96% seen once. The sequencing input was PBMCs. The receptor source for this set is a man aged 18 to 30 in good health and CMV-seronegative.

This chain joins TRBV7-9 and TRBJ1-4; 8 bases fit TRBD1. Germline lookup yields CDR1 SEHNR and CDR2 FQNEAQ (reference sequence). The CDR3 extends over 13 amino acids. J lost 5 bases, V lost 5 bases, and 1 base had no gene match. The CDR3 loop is CASSGQGNEKLFF. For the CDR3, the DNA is TGTGCCAGCAGCGGACAGGGAAATGAAAAACTGTTTTTT.

CDR3 nucleotide sequence: TGTGCCAGAATGACCGGACTAGCGGGAGAGGGAGCCCCCAACGAGCAGTACTTC. It translates to CARMTGLAGEGAPNEQYF. V is TRBV5-3 and J is TRBJ2-7; 13 bases fit TRBD2. TRBV5-3 is an ORF, and what it does is uncertain. With V trimmed by 6 bases and J by 5 bases, 17 bases remained unmatched. The CDR3 contains 18 residues.

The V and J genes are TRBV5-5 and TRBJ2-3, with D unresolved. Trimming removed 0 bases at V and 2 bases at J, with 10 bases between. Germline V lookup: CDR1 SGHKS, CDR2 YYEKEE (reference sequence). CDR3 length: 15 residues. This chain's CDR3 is CASSLAQVLTDTQYF. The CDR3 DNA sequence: TGTGCCAGCAGCTTGGCCCAGGTTCTCACAGATACGCAGTATTTT.

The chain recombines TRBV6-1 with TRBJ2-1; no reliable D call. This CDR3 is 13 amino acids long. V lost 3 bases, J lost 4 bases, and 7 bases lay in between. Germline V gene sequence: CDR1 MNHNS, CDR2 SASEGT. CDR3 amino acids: CASSDSVYNEQFF. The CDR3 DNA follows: TGTGCCAGCAGTGACAGCGTGTACAATGAGCAGTTCTTC.

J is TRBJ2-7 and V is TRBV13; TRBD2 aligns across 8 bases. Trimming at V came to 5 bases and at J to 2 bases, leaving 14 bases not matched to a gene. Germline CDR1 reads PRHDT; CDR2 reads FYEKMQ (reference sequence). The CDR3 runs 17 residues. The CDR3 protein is CASSPGGPNSGTYEQYF. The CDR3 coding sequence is TGTGCCAGCAGCCCAGGCGGGCCGAATAGCGGGACCTACGAGCAGTACTTC.

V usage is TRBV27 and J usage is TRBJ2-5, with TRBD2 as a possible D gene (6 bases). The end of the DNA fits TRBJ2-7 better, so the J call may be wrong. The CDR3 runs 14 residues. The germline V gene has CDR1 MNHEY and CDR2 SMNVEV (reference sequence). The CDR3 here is CASSHRLGPYEQYF. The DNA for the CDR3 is TGTGCCAGCAGCCACCGACTAGGACCCTACGAGCAGTACTTC.

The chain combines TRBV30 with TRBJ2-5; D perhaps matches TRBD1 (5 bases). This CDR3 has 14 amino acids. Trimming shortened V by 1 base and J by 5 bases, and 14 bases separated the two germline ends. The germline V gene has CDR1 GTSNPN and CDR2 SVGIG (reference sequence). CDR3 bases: TGTGCCTGGAGTGGGCTTGCAGGGCGCGAGACCCAGTACTTC. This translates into CAWSGLAGRETQYF.

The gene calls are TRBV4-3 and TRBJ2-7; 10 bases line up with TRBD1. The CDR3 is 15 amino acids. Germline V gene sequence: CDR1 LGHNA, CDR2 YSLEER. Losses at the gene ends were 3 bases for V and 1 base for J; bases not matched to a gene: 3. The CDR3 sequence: CASSHRDRGSYEQYF. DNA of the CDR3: TGCGCCAGCAGCCACCGGGACAGGGGTTCCTACGAGCAGTACTTC.

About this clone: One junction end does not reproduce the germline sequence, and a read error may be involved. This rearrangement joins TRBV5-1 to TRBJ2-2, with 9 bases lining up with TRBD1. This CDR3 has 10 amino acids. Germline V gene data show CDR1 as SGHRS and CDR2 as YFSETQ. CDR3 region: CASSLGQGLF. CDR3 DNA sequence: TGCGCCAGCAGCCTCGGACAGGGGCTTTTT.

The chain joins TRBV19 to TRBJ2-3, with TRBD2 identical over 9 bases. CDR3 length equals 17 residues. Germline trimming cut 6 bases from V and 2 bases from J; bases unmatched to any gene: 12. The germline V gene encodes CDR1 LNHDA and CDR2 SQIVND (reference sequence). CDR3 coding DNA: TGTGCCAGTAGGGCTAGCGGGGCCCCGTTTCTCACAGATACGCAGTATTTT. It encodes CASRASGAPFLTDTQYF.

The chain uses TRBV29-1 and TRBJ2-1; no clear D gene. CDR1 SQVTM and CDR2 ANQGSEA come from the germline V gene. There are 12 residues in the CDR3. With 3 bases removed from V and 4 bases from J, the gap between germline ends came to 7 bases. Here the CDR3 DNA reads TGCAGCGTTGACTTCCTGTACAATGAGCAGTTCTTC. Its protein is CSVDFLYNEQFF.

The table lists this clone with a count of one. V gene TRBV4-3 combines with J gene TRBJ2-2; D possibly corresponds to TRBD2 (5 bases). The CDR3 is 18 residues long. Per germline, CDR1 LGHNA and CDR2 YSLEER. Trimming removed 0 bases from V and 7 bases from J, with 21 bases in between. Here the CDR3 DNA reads TGCGCCAGCAGCCAAGACCCCATACTAGGCCGGGCGAACGGGGAGCTGTTTTTT. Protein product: CASSQDPILGRANGELFF.

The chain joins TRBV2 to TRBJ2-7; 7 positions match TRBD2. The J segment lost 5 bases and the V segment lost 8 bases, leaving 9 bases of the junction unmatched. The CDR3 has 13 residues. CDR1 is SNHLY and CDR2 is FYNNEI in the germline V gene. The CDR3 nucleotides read TGTGCCAGCGAGGCGGGAGAAGGCGACGAGCAGTACTTC. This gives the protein CASEAGEGDEQYF.

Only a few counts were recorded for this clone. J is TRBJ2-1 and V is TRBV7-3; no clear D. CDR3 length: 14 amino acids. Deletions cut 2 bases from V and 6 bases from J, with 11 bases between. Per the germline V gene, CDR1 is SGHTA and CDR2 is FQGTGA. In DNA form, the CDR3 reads TGTGCCAGCAGCTTAGATGCCCTAGTCAATGAGCAGTTCTTC. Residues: CASSLDALVNEQFF.

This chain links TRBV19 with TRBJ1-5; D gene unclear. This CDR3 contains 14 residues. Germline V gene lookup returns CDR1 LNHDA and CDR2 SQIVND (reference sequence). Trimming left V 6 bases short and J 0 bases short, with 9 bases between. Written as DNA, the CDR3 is TGTGCCAGTAGAAAATCAGATAGCAATCAGCCCCAGCATTTT. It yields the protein CASRKSDSNQPQHF.

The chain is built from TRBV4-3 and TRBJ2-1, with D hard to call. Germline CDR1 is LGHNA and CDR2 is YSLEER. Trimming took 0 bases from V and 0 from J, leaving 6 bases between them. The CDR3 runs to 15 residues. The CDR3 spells CASSQDTSSYNEQFF. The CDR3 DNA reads TGCGCCAGCAGCCAAGATACCAGCTCCTACAATGAGCAGTTCTTC.

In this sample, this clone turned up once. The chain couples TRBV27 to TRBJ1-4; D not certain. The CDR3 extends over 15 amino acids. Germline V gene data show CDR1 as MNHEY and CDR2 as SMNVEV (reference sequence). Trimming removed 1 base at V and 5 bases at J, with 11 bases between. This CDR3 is CASSLFPPGNEKLFF. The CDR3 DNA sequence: TGTGCCAGCAGTTTATTTCCCCCAGGAAATGAAAAACTGTTTTTT.

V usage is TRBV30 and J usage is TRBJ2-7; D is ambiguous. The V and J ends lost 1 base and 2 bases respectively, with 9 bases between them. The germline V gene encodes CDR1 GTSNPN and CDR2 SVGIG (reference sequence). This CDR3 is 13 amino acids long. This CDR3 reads CAWSGTTPYEQYF. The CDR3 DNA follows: TGTGCCTGGAGTGGAACTACCCCCTACGAGCAGTACTTC.

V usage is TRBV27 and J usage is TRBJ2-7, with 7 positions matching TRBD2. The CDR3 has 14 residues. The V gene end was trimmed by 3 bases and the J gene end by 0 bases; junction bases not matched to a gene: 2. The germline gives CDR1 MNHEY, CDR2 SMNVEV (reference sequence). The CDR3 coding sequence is TGTGCCAGCAGTTTCGGCGGGAGCTCCTACGAGCAGTACTTC. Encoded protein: CASSFGGSSYEQYF.

In DNA, the CDR3 is TGTGCCAGCAGCCCCGTAGGGACAGGGGGCCAACCCAACACTGAAGCTTTCTTT. Amino acids: CASSPVGTGGQPNTEAFF. The chain combines TRBV7-3 with TRBJ1-1, with 12 positions matching TRBD1. Germline values: CDR1 SGHTA, CDR2 FQGTGA. V dropped 5 bases and J dropped 2; count of bases not matched to a gene: 12. The CDR3 spans 18 residues.

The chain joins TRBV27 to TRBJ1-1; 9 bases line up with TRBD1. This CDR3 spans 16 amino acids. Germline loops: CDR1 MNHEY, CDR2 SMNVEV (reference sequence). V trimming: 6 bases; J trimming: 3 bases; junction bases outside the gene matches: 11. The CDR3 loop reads CASSLSQGAQDTEAFF. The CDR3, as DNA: TGTGCCAGCAGCCTTTCACAGGGGGCGCAGGACACTGAAGCTTTCTTT.

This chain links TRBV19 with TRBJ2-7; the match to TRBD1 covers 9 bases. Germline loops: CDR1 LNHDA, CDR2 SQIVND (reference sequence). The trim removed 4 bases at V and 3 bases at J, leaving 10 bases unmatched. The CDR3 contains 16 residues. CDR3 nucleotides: TGTGCCAGTAGTACCGGGGGACAGGGAGATGGCTACGAGCAGTACTTC. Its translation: CASSTGGQGDGYEQYF. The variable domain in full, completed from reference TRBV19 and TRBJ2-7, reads DGGITQSPKYLFRKEGQNVTLSCEQNLNHDAMYWYRQDPGQGLRLIYYSQIVNDFQKGDIAEGYSVSREKKESFPLTVTSAQKNPTAFYLCASSTGGQGDGYEQYFGPGTRLTVT.

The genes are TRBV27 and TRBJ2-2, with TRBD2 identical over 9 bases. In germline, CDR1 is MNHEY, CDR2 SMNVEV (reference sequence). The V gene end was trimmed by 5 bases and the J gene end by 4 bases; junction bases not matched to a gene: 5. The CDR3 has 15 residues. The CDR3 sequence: CASSLAGSVTGELFF. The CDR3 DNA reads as TGTGCCAGCAGTCTAGCGGGGAGCGTCACCGGGGAGCTGTTTTTT.

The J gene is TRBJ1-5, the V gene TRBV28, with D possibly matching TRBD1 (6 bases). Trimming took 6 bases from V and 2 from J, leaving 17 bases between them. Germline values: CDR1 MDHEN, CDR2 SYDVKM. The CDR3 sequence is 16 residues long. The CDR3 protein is CASSSQGAGGNQPQHF. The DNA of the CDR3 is TGTGCCAGCAGCTCACAGGGAGCTGGTGGCAATCAGCCCCAGCATTTT.

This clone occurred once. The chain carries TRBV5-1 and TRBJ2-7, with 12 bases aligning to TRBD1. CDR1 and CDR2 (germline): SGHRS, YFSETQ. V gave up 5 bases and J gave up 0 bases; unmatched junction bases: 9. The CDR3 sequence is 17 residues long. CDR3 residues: CASRSGTGGLGSYEQYF. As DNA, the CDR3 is TGCGCCAGCAGATCCGGGACAGGGGGCCTTGGCTCCTACGAGCAGTACTTC.

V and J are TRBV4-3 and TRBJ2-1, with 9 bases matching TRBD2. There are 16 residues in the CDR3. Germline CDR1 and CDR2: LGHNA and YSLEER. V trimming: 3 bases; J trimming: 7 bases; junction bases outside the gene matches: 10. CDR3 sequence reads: CASSQVGASGMNEQFF. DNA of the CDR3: TGCGCCAGCAGCCAGGTCGGGGCTAGCGGGATGAATGAGCAGTTCTTC.

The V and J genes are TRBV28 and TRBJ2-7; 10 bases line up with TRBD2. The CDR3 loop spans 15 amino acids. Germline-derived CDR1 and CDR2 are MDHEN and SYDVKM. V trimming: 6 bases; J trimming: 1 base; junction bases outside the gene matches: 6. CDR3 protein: CASRGGLAPSYEQYF. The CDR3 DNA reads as TGTGCCAGCAGGGGGGGACTAGCGCCTTCCTACGAGCAGTACTTC.

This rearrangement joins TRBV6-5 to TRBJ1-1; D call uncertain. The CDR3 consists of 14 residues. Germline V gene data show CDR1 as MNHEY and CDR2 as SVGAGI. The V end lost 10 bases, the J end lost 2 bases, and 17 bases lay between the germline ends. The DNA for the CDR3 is TGTGCCACACGTCCACGCGGCAGAAACACTGAAGCTTTCTTT. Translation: CATRPRGRNTEAFF.